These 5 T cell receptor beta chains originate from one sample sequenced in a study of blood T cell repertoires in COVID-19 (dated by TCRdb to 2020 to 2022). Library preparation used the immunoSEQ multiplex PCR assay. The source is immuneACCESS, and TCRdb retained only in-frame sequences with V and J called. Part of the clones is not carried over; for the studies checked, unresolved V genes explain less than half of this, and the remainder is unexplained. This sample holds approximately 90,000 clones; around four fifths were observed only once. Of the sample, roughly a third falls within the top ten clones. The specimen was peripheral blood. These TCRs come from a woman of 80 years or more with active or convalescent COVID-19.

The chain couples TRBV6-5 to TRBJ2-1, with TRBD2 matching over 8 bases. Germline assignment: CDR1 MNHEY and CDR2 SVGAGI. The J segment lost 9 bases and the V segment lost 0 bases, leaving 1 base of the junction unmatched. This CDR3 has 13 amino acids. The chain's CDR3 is CASSYSTSGEQFF. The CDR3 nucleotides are TGTGCCAGCAGTTACTCTACTAGCGGTGAGCAGTTCTTC.

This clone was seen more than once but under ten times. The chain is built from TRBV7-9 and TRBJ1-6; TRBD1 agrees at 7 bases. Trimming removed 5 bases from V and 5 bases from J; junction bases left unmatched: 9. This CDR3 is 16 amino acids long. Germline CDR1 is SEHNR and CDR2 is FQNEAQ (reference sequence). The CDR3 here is CASSLPGQENNSPLHF. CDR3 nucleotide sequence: TGTGCCAGCAGCCTCCCTGGACAGGAGAATAATTCACCCCTCCACTTT.

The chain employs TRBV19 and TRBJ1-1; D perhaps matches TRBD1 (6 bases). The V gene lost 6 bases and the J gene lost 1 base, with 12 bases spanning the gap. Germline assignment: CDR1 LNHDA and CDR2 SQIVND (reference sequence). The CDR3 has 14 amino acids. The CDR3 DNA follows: TGTGCCAGTAGCAGAAGGACAGAGAACACTGAAGCTTTCTTT. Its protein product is CASSRRTENTEAFF.

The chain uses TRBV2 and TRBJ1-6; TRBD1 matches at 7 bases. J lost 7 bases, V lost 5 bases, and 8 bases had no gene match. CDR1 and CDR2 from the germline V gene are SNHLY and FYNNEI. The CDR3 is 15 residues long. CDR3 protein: CASSQGQYQNSPLHF. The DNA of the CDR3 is TGTGCCAGCAGTCAGGGACAGTACCAGAATTCACCCCTCCACTTT.

The CDR3 bases are TGTGCCAGCAGTACGCCAGTCTCTAATGAAAAACTGTTTTTT. Translating gives CASSTPVSNEKLFF. The chain employs TRBV28 and TRBJ1-4, with D unclear. CDR1 is MDHEN and CDR2 is SYDVKM in the germline V gene. The CDR3 consists of 14 residues. V was pared by 5 bases and J by 3 bases, with 10 bases between.